This TCR beta chain is from a study of blood T cell repertoires in COVID-19. Study-level information: The United States, Italy and Spain supplied acute and convalescent COVID-19 samples.

A single count supports this clone. Original methodology: The assay estimated nucleated cells by amplifying reference gene primers. Assay used: immunoSEQ multiplex PCR; TCRdb lists only in-frame clones, some missing. For V, J and clone size, that table is used; D and trimming come from the DNA. The table lists roughly 70,000 clones, roughly 80% of them singletons. Germline loops: CDR1 LGHNA, CDR2 YNFKEQ. V lost 3 bases to trimming and J lost 5 bases, with 16 bases between them. The CDR3 spans 16 residues. This TCR came from a human donor in a cohort sampled during active COVID-19. V gene TRBV4-2 combines with J gene TRBJ1-4; tentative D call: TRBD1 (5 bases). The sequenced sample consisted of peripheral blood. CDR3 residues: CASSQSAGILNEKLFF. The CDR3, as DNA: TGTGCCAGCAGCCAGAGCGCAGGGATTCTGAATGAAAAACTGTTTTTT.